This T cell receptor (beta chain) is drawn from a study of blood T cell repertoires in COVID-19. Across the study: Whether acute or convalescent, the COVID-19 samples came from the United States, Italy and Spain. PBMCs, B-cell-depleted T cells, or T cells were the source of the cDNA or gDNA that made up the material.

The CDR3 extends over 15 amino acids. Looked up from germline, CDR1 is SEHNR and CDR2 is FQNEAQ (reference sequence). V shed 5 bases, J shed 9 bases, and the junction held 11 bases outside the gene matches. Under the authors' procedure: Estimation of nucleated cell counts was performed using reference gene primer amplification. Sequencing was performed with immunoSEQ multiplex PCR; in TCRdb, only in-frame clones are kept and a portion is missing. The V and J calls and clone size come from that table; D and trimming were worked out from the DNA. The sample has tens of thousands of clones; roughly 84% are singletons.

Sequencing was done on a sample of peripheral blood. This rearrangement joins TRBV7-9 to TRBJ2-1; the match to TRBD1 covers 9 bases. This TCR came from a man aged 45-60 years with acute or convalescent COVID-19. The CDR3 here is CASSPPGQGGGEQFF. In nucleotides, the CDR3 is TGTGCCAGCAGCCCGCCGGGACAGGGTGGTGGTGAGCAGTTCTTC. The variable domain in full, with the rest retrieved from reference TRBV7-9 and TRBJ2-1, is DTGVSQNPRHKITKRGQNVTFRCDPISEHNRLYWYRQTLGQGPEFLTYFQNEAQLEKSRLLSDRFSAERPKGSFSTLEIQRTEQGDSAMYLCASSPPGQGGGEQFFGPGTRLTVL.